The 23 T cell receptor beta chains in this list originate from one sample, sequenced in a study of control samples from healthy donors and cancer patients. Libraries were prepared by immunoSEQ multiplex PCR; TCRdb keeps only in-frame clonotypes and omits some of them. The table shows over 85,000 clones, with 70% to 90% occurring only once. The specimen was PBMCs. The receptor set was obtained from a woman in her forties or fifties with colorectal cancer.

V gene TRBV30 combines with J gene TRBJ1-3; 8 bases fit TRBD1. The ends lost 3 bases at V and 6 bases at J; junction bases unmatched: 4. The V gene's germline CDR1 is GTSNPN and CDR2 SVGIG (reference sequence). The CDR3 has 13 amino acids. The CDR3 DNA reads TGTGCCTGGAGACAGGGGGGTGTAAACACCATATATTTT. Encoded protein: CAWRQGGVNTIYF.

The chain joins TRBV5-1 to TRBJ2-5; TRBD1 matches 7 bases. V trimming: 0 bases; J trimming: 5 bases; junction bases outside the gene matches: 4. Looked up from germline, CDR1 is SGHRS and CDR2 is YFSETQ. This CDR3 region has 14 residues. The CDR3, as DNA: TGCGCCAGCAGCTTGGGACAGGGCAGGGAGACCCAGTACTTC. Protein: CASSLGQGRETQYF.

V is TRBV7-3 and J is TRBJ2-6, with D hard to call. Looked up from germline, CDR1 is SGHTA and CDR2 is FQGTGA. V was clipped by 4 bases and J by 1 base, with 5 bases between them. CDR3 length: 14 residues. The CDR3 spells CASSSGSGANVLTF. The CDR3 coding sequence is TGTGCCAGCAGCTCCGGATCTGGGGCCAACGTCCTGACTTTC.

The V call is TRBV7-2, the J call TRBJ1-5; D is unclear. The CDR3 is 12 amino acids. Germline V CDR1 and CDR2: SGHTA, FQGNSA. Trimming stripped 1 base from V and 9 bases from J, with 7 bases between. Here the CDR3 DNA reads TGTGCCAGCAGCTTAGATCGAGGGCCCCAGCATTTT. Protein: CASSLDRGPQHF.

The chain combines TRBV6-2 or TRBV6-3 with TRBJ1-2; D unresolved. The CDR3 runs 13 residues. The V end was cut by 2 bases, the J end by 2 bases, with 6 bases between. Germline V lookup: CDR1 MNHEY, CDR2 SVGEGT. The CDR3 loop reads CASSYGQNYGYTF. In DNA, the CDR3 is TGTGCCAGCAGTTACGGGCAAAACTATGGCTACACCTTC.

The rearrangement links TRBV5-1 to TRBJ2-1; 7 bases align to TRBD2. Germline-derived CDR1 and CDR2 are SGHRS and YFSETQ. The J segment lost 7 bases and the V segment lost 0 bases, leaving 10 bases of the junction unmatched. There are 16 residues in the CDR3. The CDR3 DNA reads as TGCGCCAGCAGCTTGGGTGAATGGGGAGGGGCAAATGAGCAGTTCTTC. It specifies CASSLGEWGGANEQFF.

The chain recombines TRBV6-5 with TRBJ1-6; no reliable D call. V was pared by 4 bases and J by 0 bases, with 4 bases between. This CDR3 is 14 amino acids long. Germline loops: CDR1 MNHEY, CDR2 SVGAGI. The CDR3 DNA reads as TGTGCCAGCAGTTTTAGCTCCTATAATTCACCCCTCCACTTT. It encodes CASSFSSYNSPLHF.

This clone was seen just once. The chain joins TRBV10-1 to TRBJ1-1; 11 bases match TRBD1. CDR1 and CDR2 (germline): WNHNN, SYGVQD (reference sequence). The CDR3 contains 13 residues. V lost 6 bases and J lost 6; bases outside the gene matches: 3. CDR3 sequence: CASSGTGGPEAFF. The CDR3 nucleotides are TGCGCCAGCAGCGGGACAGGGGGGCCTGAAGCTTTCTTT.

The rearrangement links TRBV30 to TRBJ1-5, with D possibly TRBD1 on 6 matching bases. This CDR3 comprises 13 residues. The V gene's germline CDR1 is GTSNPN and CDR2 SVGIG (reference sequence). V was shortened by 5 bases and J by 6 bases, with 14 bases between the two germline ends. The CDR3 protein is CAWQRGEGQPQHF. CDR3 DNA: TGTGCCTGGCAAAGGGGGGAGGGTCAGCCCCAGCATTTT.

This chain joins TRBV2 and TRBJ2-7, with D perhaps given as TRBD1 or TRBD2 (5 bases each). Trimming stripped 6 bases from V and 6 bases from J, with 18 bases between. The germline V gene has CDR1 SNHLY and CDR2 FYNNEI. The CDR3 is made up of 14 amino acids. The CDR3 DNA sequence: TGTGCCAGCAGCGCCCGGGACCTACACGGCGAGCAGTACGTC. Translated, it gives CASSARDLHGEQYV.

The genes are TRBV7-2 and TRBJ2-2; no firm D call. Trimming stripped 2 bases from V and 5 bases from J, with 6 bases between. Per germline, CDR1 SGHTA and CDR2 FQGNSA. CDR3 size: 13 residues. CDR3 region: CASSLLGTGELFF. The CDR3 region has the DNA TGTGCCAGCAGCTTATTAGGGACCGGGGAGCTGTTTTTT.

The chain combines TRBV28 with TRBJ1-6, with D perhaps TRBD1 (6 bases). The V end was cut by 4 bases, the J end by 7 bases, with 14 bases between. Germline CDR1 MDHEN, CDR2 SYDVKM. CDR3 length equals 15 residues. CDR3 in amino acids: CASSSLGGANSPLHF. The CDR3 coding sequence is TGTGCCAGCAGTTCCCTTGGGGGGGCAAATTCACCCCTCCACTTT.

J is TRBJ1-5 and V is TRBV18; TRBD1 is a possible D gene (6 bases). The V gene lost 3 bases and the J gene lost 1 base, with 16 bases spanning the gap. CDR3 size: 17 residues. CDR1 KGHSH and CDR2 LQKENI come from the germline V gene. CDR3 DNA sequence: TGTGCCAGCTCACCGGGCTCCAGGGGTTCGAGCAATCAGCCCCAGCATTTT. It yields the protein CASSPGSRGSSNQPQHF.

The V call is TRBV12-3 or TRBV12-4, the J call TRBJ2-7; 7 nucleotides match TRBD1. CDR3 size: 13 residues. V trimming: 5 bases; J trimming: 7 bases; junction bases outside the gene matches: 8. CDR3 loop: CASSRDRSREQYV. CDR3 DNA sequence: TGTGCCAGCAGTCGGGACAGATCTAGGGAGCAGTACGTC.

The CDR3 protein is CASSPLVNTEAFF. The CDR3 bases are TGTGCCAGCAGCCCCCTTGTGAACACTGAAGCTTTCTTT. V is TRBV7-8 and J is TRBJ1-1; D call uncertain. In germline, CDR1 is SGHVS, CDR2 FQNEAQ. V dropped 5 bases and J dropped 0 bases, with 7 bases sitting between them. The CDR3 extends over 13 amino acids.

This sequence joins TRBV7-9 and TRBJ1-1; D call uncertain. Trimming removed 5 bases from V and 4 bases from J, with 11 bases in between. The CDR3 runs to 13 residues. CDR1 is SEHNR, CDR2 FQNEAQ, per germline (reference sequence). The CDR3 region has the DNA TGTGCCAGCAGCCCCGGGTCAATCACTGAAGCTTTCTTT. Protein product: CASSPGSITEAFF.

This clone appeared many times. The rearrangement joins TRBV19 to TRBJ1-5, with a possible D match to TRBD1 (5 bases). The length of the CDR3 is 15 residues. V gave up 5 bases and J gave up 2 bases, with 13 bases separating them. Germline-derived CDR1 and CDR2 are LNHDA and SQIVND (reference sequence). The CDR3 reads CASSPGLRGNQPQHF. DNA of the CDR3: TGTGCCAGTAGTCCGGGACTCAGGGGCAATCAGCCCCAGCATTTT.

The chain employs TRBV28 and TRBJ1-2; D gene uncertain. Germline V CDR1 and CDR2: MDHEN, SYDVKM. V was clipped by 3 bases and J by 8 bases, with 10 bases between them. The CDR3 runs 12 residues. The CDR3 region is CASSLGFGGYTF. The CDR3 nucleotides read TGTGCCAGCAGTTTGGGGTTCGGAGGCTACACCTTC.

V usage is TRBV6-5 and J usage is TRBJ2-3; D might be TRBD2 (6 bases). The ends were cut back, 4 bases at V and 6 bases at J, with 11 bases in the middle. CDR1 and CDR2 (germline): MNHEY, SVGAGI. The CDR3 length is 13 residues. The CDR3 protein is CASSFRDSDTQYF. Here the CDR3 DNA reads TGTGCCAGCAGTTTCCGGGACTCCGATACGCAGTATTTT.

The chain links TRBV2 to TRBJ2-2; 7 bases fit TRBD1. CDR3 size: 17 residues. The V gene end was trimmed by 0 bases and the J gene end by 4 bases; junction bases not matched to a gene: 8. Per the germline V gene, CDR1 is SNHLY and CDR2 is FYNNEI. The CDR3 protein is CASSEAVWTGATGELFF. The CDR3 DNA reads TGTGCCAGCAGTGAAGCGGTATGGACAGGTGCCACCGGGGAGCTGTTTTTT.

The V call is TRBV24-1, the J call TRBJ1-2; no definite D call. V was trimmed by 9 bases and J by 2 bases, leaving 21 bases between them. Germline CDR1 reads KGHDR; CDR2 reads SFDVKD. This CDR3 contains 16 residues. CDR3 in DNA: TGTGCCACCCCCATTGATCGGGGAATTGAGAACTATGGCTACACCTTC. Translation: CATPIDRGIENYGYTF.

The chain uses TRBV6-4 and TRBJ1-1; no clear D gene. V lost 6 bases to trimming and J lost 1 base, with 6 bases between them. The CDR3 has 12 amino acids. The germline CDR1 and CDR2 sequences are MRHNA and SNTAGT. CDR3 sequence reads: CASSLTNTEAFF. The CDR3 DNA reads as TGTGCCAGCAGCCTGACGAACACTGAAGCTTTCTTT.

The chain employs TRBV3-1 (or the pseudogene TRBV3-2) and TRBJ1-2; TRBD1 is a possible D gene (6 bases). Deletions cut 2 bases from V and 4 bases from J, with 11 bases between. This CDR3 spans 14 amino acids. Germline V CDR1 and CDR2: LGHDT, YNNKEL (reference sequence). The CDR3 DNA is TGTGCCAGCAGCCAACATGGGACATTCTATGGCTACACCTTC. Amino acid sequence: CASSQHGTFYGYTF.